One sample yielded the 11 T cell receptor beta chains listed below, sequenced in a study of T-cell memory formation after mild COVID-19. TCRdb recomputed calls from the 5' RACE reads with MiXCR, one row per CDR3 protein. Among around 210,000 distinct CDR3 sequences listed, over 7.5% were seen once. Sequenced: PBMCs or a T cell subset sorted from them (not recorded which). The receptor set was obtained from a man between 18 and 35 years old who had mild COVID-19 (a few samples of this study predate the infection). Cell type and time point are not known.

This clonotype was seen at least ten times. The chain links TRBV5-6 to TRBJ2-3; TRBD1 is a possible D gene (5 bases). This CDR3 comprises 14 residues. Germline V gene data show CDR1 as SGHDT and CDR2 as YYEEEE. Trimming removed 2 bases from V and 4 bases from J, with 11 bases in between. The CDR3 loop reads CASSFRQGPDTQYF. The CDR3, as DNA: TGTGCCAGCAGCTTCCGGCAGGGCCCAGATACGCAGTATTTT.

The chain has TRBV7-9 and TRBJ1-5; a weak D match, TRBD1 (5 bases). The V and J ends lost 5 bases and 1 base respectively, with 12 bases between them. Looked up from germline, CDR1 is SEHNR and CDR2 is FQNEAQ (reference sequence). CDR3 size: 15 residues. As DNA, the CDR3 is TGTGCCAGCAGCCCCCCGGGGGGGAGCAATCAGCCCCAGCATTTT. Translating it yields CASSPPGGSNQPQHF.

V is TRBV9 and J is TRBJ2-1; D is possibly TRBD1 (6 bases). This CDR3 spans 14 amino acids. Germline CDR1 and CDR2: SGDLS and YYNGEE. V dropped 2 bases and J dropped 0 bases, with 6 bases sitting between them. The CDR3 region has the DNA TGTGCCAGCAGCGTGGGGGCCTCCTACAATGAGCAGTTCTTC. Protein sequence: CASSVGASYNEQFF.

This clonotype turned up a few times. The V call is TRBV5-4, the J call TRBJ2-3; 13 bases are shared with TRBD2. The CDR3 loop spans 16 amino acids. The V gene's germline CDR1 is SGHNT and CDR2 YYREEE (reference sequence). With V trimmed by 1 base and J by 5 bases, 4 bases remained unmatched. The CDR3 here is CASSLKLAGGQDTQYF. Written as DNA, the CDR3 is TGTGCCAGCAGCTTGAAACTAGCGGGGGGGCAAGATACGCAGTATTTT.

The J gene is TRBJ2-5, the V gene TRBV6-1; D ambiguous. V was clipped by 0 bases and J by 5 bases, with 7 bases between them. This CDR3 region has 13 residues. Per germline, CDR1 MNHNS and CDR2 SASEGT. The CDR3 bases are TGTGCCAGCAGTGAAGCCCTACCGGAGACCCAGTACTTC. Encoded protein: CASSEALPETQYF.

The chain links TRBV10-3 to TRBJ2-7, with D perhaps given as TRBD1 or TRBD2 (6 bases each). The germline V gene encodes CDR1 ENHRY and CDR2 SYGVKD. The ends were cut back, 3 bases at V and 3 bases at J, with 9 bases in the middle. The CDR3 extends over 13 amino acids. CDR3 protein: CAISDEGGYEQYF. The DNA of the CDR3 is TGTGCCATCAGTGACGAGGGGGGCTACGAGCAGTACTTC.

This clonotype was counted between two and nine times. This chain connects TRBV30 to TRBJ2-1; D gene uncertain. In germline, CDR1 is GTSNPN, CDR2 SVGIG (reference sequence). V lost 3 bases, J lost 5 bases, and 8 bases lay in between. The CDR3 runs to 12 residues. CDR3 DNA: TGTGCCTGGAGCCGGCCGGACAATGAGCAGTTCTTC. Translated, it gives CAWSRPDNEQFF.

This clonotype was counted a few times. This sequence joins TRBV7-2 and TRBJ1-6, with D possibly matching TRBD1 (6 bases). V lost 2 bases and J 12 bases, leaving 26 bases between the germline ends. The length of the CDR3 is 18 residues. Looked up from germline, CDR1 is SGHTA and CDR2 is FQGNSA. CDR3: CASSLLFRGRKYGGPLHF. The CDR3 nucleotides are TGTGCCAGCAGCTTACTATTTCGGGGGCGAAAGTATGGCGGACCCCTCCACTTT.

This chain connects TRBV6-5 to TRBJ2-2, with 7 bases that match TRBD1. V was pared by 6 bases and J by 2 bases, with 15 bases of the junction left unmatched. The CDR3 is made up of 18 amino acids. Germline CDR1 and CDR2: MNHEY and SVGAGI. The CDR3 spells CASSKSGQWIVNTGELFF. The CDR3 region has the DNA TGTGCCAGCAGCAAGTCGGGACAGTGGATCGTTAACACCGGGGAGCTGTTTTTT.

This chain links TRBV15 with TRBJ2-5; unclear D gene. Germline V gene lookup returns CDR1 LNHNV and CDR2 YYDKDF (reference sequence). Trimming cost V 3 bases and J 4 bases, with 6 bases left between them. This CDR3 comprises 12 residues. CDR3: CATSRVPETQYF. CDR3 nucleotides: TGTGCCACCAGCAGGGTCCCAGAGACCCAGTACTTC.

This clonotype was found many times. CDR3 amino acids: CASSLSGQETQYF. In DNA form, the CDR3 reads TGTGCCAGCAGCTTATCAGGCCAAGAGACCCAGTACTTC. The V call is TRBV11-2, the J call TRBJ2-5; D is unclear. CDR3 size: 13 residues. Looked up from germline, CDR1 is SGHAT and CDR2 is FQNNGV. V dropped 2 bases and J dropped 1 base, with 5 bases sitting between them.